The clone carrying this T cell receptor beta chain was picked up many times. This sample is part of a study of spatial heterogeneity in lung cancer. Study-wide context: Each unique TCR and UMI combination was seen more than ten times on average in raw reads.

Every individual TCR cDNA molecule carried its own unique molecular identifier, which allowed correction of PCR and sequencing errors. TCRdb fed the 5' RACE reads into MiXCR, producing one record per CDR3 protein. The table has about 48,000 distinct CDR3 sequences, around 5.2% seen once; the top ten hold 8.5% to 14%. The time point here: sample taken at primary tumor resection. This TCR came from a male donor with early-stage non-small cell lung cancer. Sequences were derived from PBMCs, sampled at surgery.

For the CDR3, the DNA is TGTGCCAGCAGTTACTCGACAGGGAGTGGGATTGAGCTGTTTTTT. It is translated as CASSYSTGSGIELFF. The chain combines TRBV6-5 with TRBJ2-2; 7 bases agree with TRBD1. The V gene end was trimmed by 0 bases and the J gene end by 11 bases; junction bases not matched to a gene: 9. CDR3 size: 15 residues. The germline CDR1 and CDR2 sequences are MNHEY and SVGAGI.